This T cell receptor (beta chain) was obtained from a study of T-cell memory formation after mild COVID-19. Whole-study findings and limits: Day 15 to 85 contractors were CD4/CD8 balanced; later expanders leaned CD4+.

The CDR3 sequence is 14 residues long. Trimming cost V 0 bases and J 4 bases, with 5 bases left between them. Per germline, CDR1 SGDLS and CDR2 YYNGEE. TCRdb itself ran the 5' RACE reads through MiXCR, one entry per CDR3 protein. The sample holds 150,000 to 200,000 distinct CDR3 sequences, around a third seen once. There are a few counts of this clonotype. Its antigen is not known. The specimen was PBMCs or a T cell subset sorted from them (not recorded which). The sequence was obtained from an adult woman who had mild COVID-19 (a few samples of this study predate the infection). Cell type and time point are not known. This chain uses TRBV9 with TRBJ2-6, with no clear D. This CDR3 reads CASSVVAGANVLTF. As DNA, the CDR3 is TGTGCCAGCAGCGTAGTGGCCGGGGCCAACGTCCTGACTTTC. Full variable domain (remainder filled in from reference TRBV9 and TRBJ2-6): DSGVTQTPKHLITATGQRVTLRCSPRSGDLSVYWYQQSLDQGLQFLIQYYNGEERAKGNILERFSAQQFPDLHSELNLSSLELGDSALYFCASSVVAGANVLTFGAGSRLTVL.